The clone carrying this TCR beta chain was seen repeatedly, ten times or more. Its antigen remains unidentified. Making TCR cDNA involved 5'RACE template switching, which added UMIs and a universal primer site. Via MiXCR, TCRdb re-called the 5' RACE reads, giving one row per CDR3 protein. The sample yields about 150,000 distinct CDR3 sequences, 5.5% to 8% seen once. This sample is part of a study of T cells after yellow fever vaccination. Study findings and constraints: The CD4 and CD8 compartments had a small share of their clonotypes in common.

The sample in question was CD4+ T cells sorted from PBMCs, obtained on the day of the first yellow fever vaccination. This clonotype originated in a young man who received the YFV17D yellow fever vaccine.

The DNA of the CDR3 is TGCGCCAGCAGTCGACCGGCGGGGCTGGGTACTGAAGCTTTCTTT. Residues: CASSRPAGLGTEAFF. V usage is TRBV5-1 and J usage is TRBJ1-1, with a tentative D call TRBD1 (5 bases). V was shortened by 5 bases and J by 5 bases, with 19 bases between the two germline ends. Germline V gene sequence: CDR1 SGHRS, CDR2 YFSETQ. The length of the CDR3 is 15 residues. The whole variable domain, remainder taken from reference TRBV5-1 and TRBJ1-1, is KAGVTQTPRYLIKTRGQQVTLSCSPISGHRSVSWYQQTPGQGLQFLFEYFSETQRNKGNFPGRFSGRQFSNSRSEMNVSTLELGDSALYLCASSRPAGLGTEAFFGQGTRLTVV.